This T cell receptor beta chain was obtained from a study of T cells after posttransplantation cyclophosphamide. The CDR3 contains 18 residues. Between the trimmed V and J ends, which lost 3 bases and 0 bases, there was a span of 19 bases. Germline values: CDR1 SGHRS, CDR2 YFSETQ. Profiled with immunoSEQ multiplex PCR; TCRdb holds only in-frame clones, not every one. This sample carries 30,000 to 45,000 clones, none of them present only once. This sequence originates from a girl aged 10 to 17 in good health, CMV-negative, and a related stem cell transplant donor. The sequencing sample was made of PBMCs. This chain connects TRBV5-1 to TRBJ2-1, with D perhaps TRBD2 (6 bases). CDR3 loop: CASSSRLRGSSSYNEQFF. The CDR3, as DNA: TGCGCCAGCAGCTCCCGGCTCCGGGGGAGTAGCTCCTACAATGAGCAGTTCTTC.